This section outlines one T cell receptor (beta chain) sequence together with its context. No antigen is known for it. Between the trimmed V and J ends, which lost 6 bases and 8 bases, there was a span of 23 bases. Germline CDR1 and CDR2: SGHTA and FQGNSA. CDR3 length: 16 residues. The sample originates from a study of blood T cells in healthy people across ages. Findings of the study overall: Higher naive T cell percentage went strongly together with higher TCR beta diversity.

For the second PCR, which ran for roughly 6 to 11 cycles, a sample-barcoded 5' primer and a J-beta primer mix were used. In TCRdb, the 5' RACE reads were re-called with MiXCR into one record per CDR3 protein. The table has 850,000 to 1,000,000 distinct CDR3 sequences, around 48% seen once. The sequence was collected from a man aged 25 to 40 in good health. The sample taken for sequencing was blood. J is TRBJ2-1 and V is TRBV7-2, with D tentatively TRBD2 (6 bases). For the CDR3, the DNA is TGTGCCAGCAGTCGGGTTTTGGGACTCGCGAGTCATGAGCAGTTCTTC. Translated, it gives CASSRVLGLASHEQFF.